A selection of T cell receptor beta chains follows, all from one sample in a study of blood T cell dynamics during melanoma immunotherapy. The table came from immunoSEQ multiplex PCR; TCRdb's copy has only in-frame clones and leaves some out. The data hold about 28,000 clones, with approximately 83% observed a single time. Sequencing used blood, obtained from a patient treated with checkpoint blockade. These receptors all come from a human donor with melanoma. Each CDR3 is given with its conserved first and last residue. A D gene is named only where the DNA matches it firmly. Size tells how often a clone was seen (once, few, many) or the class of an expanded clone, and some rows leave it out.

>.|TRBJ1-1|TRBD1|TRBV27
TGTGCCAGCAGTCCCTGGGACAGGCTGAACACTGAAGCTTTCTTT
CASSPWDRLNTEAFF
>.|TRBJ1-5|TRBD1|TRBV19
TGTGCCAGTAGACTACTCGGACAGGGGGAGCAGCCCCAGCATTTT
CASRLLGQGEQPQHF
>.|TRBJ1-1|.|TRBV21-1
TGTGCCAGCAGCTTGGGATGGAGGGAAGGCACTGAAGCTTTCTTT
CASSLGWREGTEAFF
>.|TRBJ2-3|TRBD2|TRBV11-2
TGTGCCAGCAGCCCTAGAACTAGCGGGAGGGCCTTAACAGATACGCAGTATTTT
CASSPRTSGRALTDTQYF
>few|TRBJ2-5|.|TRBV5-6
TGTGCCAGCAGCTTAATAGCGGCGACGTTATCTGAGACCCAGTACTTC
CASSLIAATLSETQYF
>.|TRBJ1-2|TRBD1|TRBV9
TGTGCCAGCAGCGGGACAGGGAGTCCTTATGGCTACACCTTC
CASSGTGSPYGYTF
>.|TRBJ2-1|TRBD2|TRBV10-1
TGCGCCAGCAGTAACCTAGCGGGGAGCTCCTACAATGAGCAGTTCTTC
CASSNLAGSSYNEQFF
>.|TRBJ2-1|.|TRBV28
TGTGCCAGCAGTGGGACCGGGACCATTGAGTACAATGAGCAGTTCTTC
CASSGTGTIEYNEQFF
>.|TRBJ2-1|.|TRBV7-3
TGTGCCAGCAGCTCCGACAATGAGCAGTTCTTC
CASSSDNEQFF
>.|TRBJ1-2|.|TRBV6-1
TGTGCCAGCAGTGAAGAAGCCCTGGCAGGGCACTATGGCTACACCTTC
CASSEEALAGHYGYTF
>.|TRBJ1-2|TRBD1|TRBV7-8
TGTGCCAGCAGCCTGGACAGGGGTTTTGCGGGCTACACCTTC
CASSLDRGFAGYTF
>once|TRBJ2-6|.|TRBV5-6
TGTGCCAGCAGCTTCGGGGAGTCTGGGGCCAACGTCCTGACTTTC
CASSFGESGANVLTF
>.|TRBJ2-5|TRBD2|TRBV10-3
TGTGCCATCAGTCCGGGACTAGCGACCCAAGAGACCCAGTACTTC
CAISPGLATQETQYF
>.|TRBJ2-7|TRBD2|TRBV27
TGTGCCAGCAGTCTTAGAGCCCCCCATTTGGCGGGGGGAACCTACGAGCAGTACTTC
CASSLRAPHLAGGTYEQYF
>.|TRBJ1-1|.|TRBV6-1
TGTGCCACCCGATCCGAGTACACTGAAGCTTTCTTT
CATRSEYTEAFF
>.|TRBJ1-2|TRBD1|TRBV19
TGTGCCAGTACGCAGGGGGTGTATGGCTACACCTTC
CASTQGVYGYTF
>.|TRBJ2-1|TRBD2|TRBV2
TGTGCCAGCTCCCTAGCGGGAGAATCGTTCGATGAGCAGTTCTTC
CASSLAGESFDEQFF
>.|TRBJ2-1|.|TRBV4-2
TGTGCCAGCGCACAAGGCGGGAACTCCTACAATGAGCAGTTCTTC
CASAQGGNSYNEQFF
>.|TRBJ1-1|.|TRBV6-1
TGTGCCAGCAGTGAAGGGGCACATCGGGAGGACACTGAAGCTTTCTTT
CASSEGAHREDTEAFF
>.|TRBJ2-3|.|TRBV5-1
TGCGCCAGCAGCTTGTCCGCACCTGTAACAGATACGCAGTATTTT
CASSLSAPVTDTQYF
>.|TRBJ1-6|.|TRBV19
TGTGCCAGTAAGGTTTACGACTCCTATAATTCACCCCTCCACTTT
CASKVYDSYNSPLHF
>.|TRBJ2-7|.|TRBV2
TGTGCCAGCAGTGAAGGACTACGTAGCGAGCAGTACTTC
CASSEGLRSEQYF
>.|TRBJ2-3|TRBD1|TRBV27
TGTGCCAGCCTCTTGGGCCGCGGTCACAGGGGCCCCACAGATACGCAGTATTTT
CASLLGRGHRGPTDTQYF
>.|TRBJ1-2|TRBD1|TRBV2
TGTGCCAGCAGGGGGGACAGGCTCGACTACACCTTC
CASRGDRLDYTF
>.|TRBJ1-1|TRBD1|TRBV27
TGTGCCAGCAGTTTGGGGACAGGGGGTAACACTGAAGCTTTCTTT
CASSLGTGGNTEAFF
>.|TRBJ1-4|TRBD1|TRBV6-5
TGTGCCAGCAGCCCCGGGACAGGAGATGAAAAACTGTTTTTT
CASSPGTGDEKLFF
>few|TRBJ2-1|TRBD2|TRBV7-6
TGTGCCAGCAGCCGCTGGACTAGCCACAATGAGCAGTTCTTC
CASSRWTSHNEQFF
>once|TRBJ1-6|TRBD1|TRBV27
TGTGCCAGCATGTCCGACAGGGGTGGTTCACCCCTCCACTTT
CASMSDRGGSPLHF
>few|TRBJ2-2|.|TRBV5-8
TGTGCCAGCAGCTTGGAGCTGGGGCGCACCGGGGAGCTGTTTTTT
CASSLELGRTGELFF
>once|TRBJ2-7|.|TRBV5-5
TGTGCCAGCAGCTTGCCAGGGATCGACGAGCAGTACTTC
CASSLPGIDEQYF
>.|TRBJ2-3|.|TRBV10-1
TGCGCCAGCAGTGGTTCTGATACGCAGTATTTT
CASSGSDTQYF
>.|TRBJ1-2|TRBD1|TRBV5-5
TGTGCCAGCAGCTTGGCAATGGGGACAGCCTATGGCTACACCTTC
CASSLAMGTAYGYTF
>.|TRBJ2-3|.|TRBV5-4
TGTGCCAGCAGCTTGGACAGGGCAAAAGCTAGCACAGATACGCAGTATTTT
CASSLDRAKASTDTQYF
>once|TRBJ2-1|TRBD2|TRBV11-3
TGTGCCAGCAGCTCCGGACTAGCGGGAGGGCCCGAAGAGCAGTTCTTC
CASSSGLAGGPEEQFF
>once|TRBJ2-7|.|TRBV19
TGTGCCAGTAGTATAAGGGCCCTGACCGGGACTTCAAGCTCCTACGAGCAGTACTTC
CASSIRALTGTSSSYEQYF
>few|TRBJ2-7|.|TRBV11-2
TGTGCCAGCAGCTTAGCCGCAGGGGGGGGCTACGAGCAGTACTTC
CASSLAAGGGYEQYF
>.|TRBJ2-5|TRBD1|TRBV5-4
TGTGCCAGCAGCCTACAGACAGGGCTCGGAGAGACCCAGTACTTC
CASSLQTGLGETQYF
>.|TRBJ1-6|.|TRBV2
TGTGCCAGCAGTGGCAGACAGTATTCACCCCTCCACTTT
CASSGRQYSPLHF
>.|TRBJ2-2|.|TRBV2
TGTGCCAGCGGTCAGAGGGCCGGGGAGCTGTTTTTT
CASGQRAGELFF
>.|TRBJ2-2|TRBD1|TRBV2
TGTGCCAGCAGTCCCGGGACAGGAGGCACCGGGGAGCTGTTTTTT
CASSPGTGGTGELFF
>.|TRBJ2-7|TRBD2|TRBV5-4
TGTGCCAGCAGCCGCCGGGGGGCCTACGAGCAGTACTTC
CASSRRGAYEQYF
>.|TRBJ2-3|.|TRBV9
TGTGCCAGCAGCGTAGGGACCGACCAGCAGACGCAGTATTTT
CASSVGTDQQTQYF
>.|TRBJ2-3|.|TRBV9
TGTGCCAGCGGTGGCGGGGGCCAGGGGACAGATACGCAGTATTTT
CASGGGGQGTDTQYF
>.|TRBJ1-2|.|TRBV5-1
TGCGCCATCCCGCTTACGGCCGTTTATGGCTACACCTTC
CAIPLTAVYGYTF
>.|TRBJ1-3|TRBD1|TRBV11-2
TGTGCCAGCAGCTTAGCAAGGGGGCTCCACTCTGGAAACACCATATATTTT
CASSLARGLHSGNTIYF
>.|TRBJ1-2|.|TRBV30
TGTGCCTGGAGTGAGGGGACGTCGGGCTATGGCTACACCTTC
CAWSEGTSGYGYTF
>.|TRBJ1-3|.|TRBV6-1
TGTGCCAGCAGTGACGATCCATCCTTCTCTGGAAACACCATATATTTT
CASSDDPSFSGNTIYF